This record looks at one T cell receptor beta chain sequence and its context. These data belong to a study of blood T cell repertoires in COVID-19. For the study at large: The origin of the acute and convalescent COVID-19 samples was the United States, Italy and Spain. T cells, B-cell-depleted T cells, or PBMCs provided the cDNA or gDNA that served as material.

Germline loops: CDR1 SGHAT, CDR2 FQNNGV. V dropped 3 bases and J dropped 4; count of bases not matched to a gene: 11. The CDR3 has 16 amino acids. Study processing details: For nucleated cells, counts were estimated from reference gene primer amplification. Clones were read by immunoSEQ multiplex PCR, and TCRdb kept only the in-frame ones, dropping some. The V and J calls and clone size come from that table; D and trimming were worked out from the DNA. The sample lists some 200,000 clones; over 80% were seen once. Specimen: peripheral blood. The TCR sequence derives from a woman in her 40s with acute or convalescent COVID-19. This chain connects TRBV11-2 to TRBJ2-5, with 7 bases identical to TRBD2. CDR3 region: CASSLTSSRERETQYF. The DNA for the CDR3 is TGTGCCAGCAGCTTGACTAGCTCCAGAGAGCGAGAGACCCAGTACTTC.